This T cell receptor beta chain derives from a study of blood T cell repertoires in COVID-19. The data were produced by immunoSEQ multiplex PCR, yet TCRdb's version contains in-frame clones alone and is incomplete. The profile shows more than 100,000 clones, about four fifths of them singletons. V dropped 4 bases and J dropped 3 bases, with 4 bases sitting between them. The CDR3 runs to 12 residues. This sequence originates from a woman between 45 and 60 years old with acute or convalescent COVID-19. The sample comprised peripheral blood. The V call is TRBV12-3 or TRBV12-4, the J call TRBJ1-5, with D uncertain. The CDR3 sequence: CASSYNNQPQHF. In nucleotides, the CDR3 is TGTGCCAGCAGTTATAACAATCAGCCCCAGCATTTT.